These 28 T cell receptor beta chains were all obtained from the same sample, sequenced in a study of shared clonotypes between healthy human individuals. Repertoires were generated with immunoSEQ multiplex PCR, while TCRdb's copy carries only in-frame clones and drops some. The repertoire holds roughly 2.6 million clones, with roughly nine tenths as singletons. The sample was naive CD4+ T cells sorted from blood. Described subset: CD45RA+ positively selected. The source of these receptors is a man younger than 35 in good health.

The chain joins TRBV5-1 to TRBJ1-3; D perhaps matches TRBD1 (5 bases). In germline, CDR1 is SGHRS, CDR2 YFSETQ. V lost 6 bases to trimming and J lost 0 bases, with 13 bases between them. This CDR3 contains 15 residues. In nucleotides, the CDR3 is TGCGCCAGCACTAGGGAAGGGGCCTCTGGAAACACCATATATTTT. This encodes CASTREGASGNTIYF. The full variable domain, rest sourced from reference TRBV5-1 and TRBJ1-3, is KAGVTQTPRYLIKTRGQQVTLSCSPISGHRSVSWYQQTPGQGLQFLFEYFSETQRNKGNFPGRFSGRQFSNSRSEMNVSTLELGDSALYLCASTREGASGNTIYFGEGSWLTVV.

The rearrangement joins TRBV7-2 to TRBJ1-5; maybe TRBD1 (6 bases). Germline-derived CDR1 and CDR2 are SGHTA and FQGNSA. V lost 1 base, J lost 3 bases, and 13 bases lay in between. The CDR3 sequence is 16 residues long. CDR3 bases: TGTGCCAGCAGCTTAGGAACGGGACATCACAATCAGCCCCAGCATTTT. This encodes CASSLGTGHHNQPQHF.

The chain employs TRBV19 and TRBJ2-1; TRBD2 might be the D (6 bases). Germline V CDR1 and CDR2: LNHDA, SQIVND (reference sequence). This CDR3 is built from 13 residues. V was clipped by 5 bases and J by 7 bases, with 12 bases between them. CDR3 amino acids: CASSSTRQNEQFF. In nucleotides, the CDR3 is TGTGCCAGTAGTTCGACTAGGCAAAATGAGCAGTTCTTC.

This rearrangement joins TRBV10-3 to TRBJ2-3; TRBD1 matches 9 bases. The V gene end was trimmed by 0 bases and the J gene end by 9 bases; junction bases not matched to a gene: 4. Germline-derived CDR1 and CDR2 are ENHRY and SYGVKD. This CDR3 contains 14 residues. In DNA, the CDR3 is TGTGCCATCAGTGAGTCTGCCGGGACAGGGACGCAGTATTTT. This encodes CAISESAGTGTQYF.

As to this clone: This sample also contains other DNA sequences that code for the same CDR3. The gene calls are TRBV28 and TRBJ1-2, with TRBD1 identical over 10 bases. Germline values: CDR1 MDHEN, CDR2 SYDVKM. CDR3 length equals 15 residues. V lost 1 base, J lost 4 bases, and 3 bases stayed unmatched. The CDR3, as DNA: TGTGCCAGCAGTTTATCGGACAGGGGGGTCTATGGCTACACCTTC. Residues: CASSLSDRGVYGYTF.

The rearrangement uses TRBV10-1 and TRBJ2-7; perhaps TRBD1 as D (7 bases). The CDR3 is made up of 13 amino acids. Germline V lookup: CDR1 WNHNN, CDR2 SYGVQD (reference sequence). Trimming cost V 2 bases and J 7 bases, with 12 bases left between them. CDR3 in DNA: TGCGCCAGCAGTGAGCTGACAGGGAGGGAGCAGTACTTC. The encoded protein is CASSELTGREQYF.

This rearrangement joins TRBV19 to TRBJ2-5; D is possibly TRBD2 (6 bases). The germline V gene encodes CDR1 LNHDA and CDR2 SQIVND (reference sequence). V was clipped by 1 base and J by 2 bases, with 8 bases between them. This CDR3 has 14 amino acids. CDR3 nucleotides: TGTGCCAGTAGTATAGTTAGCGGACAAGAGACCCAGTACTTC. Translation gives CASSIVSGQETQYF.

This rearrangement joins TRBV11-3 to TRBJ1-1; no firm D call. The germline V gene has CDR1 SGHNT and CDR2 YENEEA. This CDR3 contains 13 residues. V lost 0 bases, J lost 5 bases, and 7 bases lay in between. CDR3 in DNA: TGTGCCAGCAGCTTAGATCAGAGGACTGAAGCTTTCTTT. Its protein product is CASSLDQRTEAFF.

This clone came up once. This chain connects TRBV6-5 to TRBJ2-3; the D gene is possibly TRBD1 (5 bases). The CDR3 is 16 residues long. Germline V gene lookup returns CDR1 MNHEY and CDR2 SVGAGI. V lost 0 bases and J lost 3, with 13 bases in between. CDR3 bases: TGTGCCAGCAGTTACTCGAGGTCCCAGGGTACAGATACGCAGTATTTT. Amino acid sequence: CASSYSRSQGTDTQYF.

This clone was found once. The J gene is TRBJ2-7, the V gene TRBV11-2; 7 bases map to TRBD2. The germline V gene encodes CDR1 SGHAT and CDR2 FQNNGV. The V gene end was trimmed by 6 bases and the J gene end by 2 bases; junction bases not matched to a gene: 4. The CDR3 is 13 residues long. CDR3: CASRVAGTYEQYF. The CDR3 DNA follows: TGTGCCAGCAGGGTAGCGGGTACCTACGAGCAGTACTTC. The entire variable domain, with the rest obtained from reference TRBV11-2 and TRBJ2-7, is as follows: EAGVAQSPRYKIIEKRQSVAFWCNPISGHATLYWYQQILGQGPKLLIQFQNNGVVDDSQLPKDRFSAERLKGVDSTLKIQPAKLEDSAVYLCASRVAGTYEQYFGPGTRLTVT.

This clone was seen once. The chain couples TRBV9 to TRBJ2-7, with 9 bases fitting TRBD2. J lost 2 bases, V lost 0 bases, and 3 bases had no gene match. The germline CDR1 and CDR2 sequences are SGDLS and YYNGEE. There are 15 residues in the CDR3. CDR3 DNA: TGTGCCAGCAGCGTAGAGGGACTAGCCACCTACGAGCAGTACTTC. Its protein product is CASSVEGLATYEQYF.

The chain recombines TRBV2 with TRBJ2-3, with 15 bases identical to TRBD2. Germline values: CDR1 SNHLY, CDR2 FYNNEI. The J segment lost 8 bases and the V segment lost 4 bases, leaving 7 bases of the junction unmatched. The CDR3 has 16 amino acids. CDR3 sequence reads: CASSGTSGGAQVTQYF. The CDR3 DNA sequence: TGTGCCAGCAGTGGGACTAGCGGGGGGGCTCAGGTTACGCAGTATTTT.

The CDR3 reads CASSPRDRQGSPLHF. CDR3 bases: TGTGCCAGCTCACCGCGGGACAGGCAAGGGTCACCCCTCCACTTT. This chain joins TRBV18 and TRBJ1-6; 8 bases line up with TRBD1. This CDR3 is built from 15 residues. Germline trimming cut 3 bases from V and 10 bases from J; bases unmatched to any gene: 8. The germline V gene encodes CDR1 KGHSH and CDR2 LQKENI.

CDR3 region: CSVGQGTGKNTEAFF. CDR3 sequence (DNA): TGCAGCGTTGGACAGGGCACGGGAAAGAACACTGAAGCTTTCTTT. The V call is TRBV29-1, the J call TRBJ1-1, with 7 bases that match TRBD1. After removal of 4 bases from V and 1 base from J, the junction contained 9 bases not matched to a gene. The germline V gene has CDR1 SQVTM and CDR2 ANQGSEA. There are 15 residues in the CDR3.

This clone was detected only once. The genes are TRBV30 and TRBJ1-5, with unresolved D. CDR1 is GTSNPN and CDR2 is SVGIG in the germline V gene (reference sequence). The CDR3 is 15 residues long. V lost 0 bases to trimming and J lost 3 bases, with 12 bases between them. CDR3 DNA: TGTGCCTGGAGTGTACAGCGGACGGTCAATCAGCCCCAGCATTTT. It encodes CAWSVQRTVNQPQHF. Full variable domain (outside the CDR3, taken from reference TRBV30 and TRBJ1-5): SQTIHQWPATLVQPVGSPLSLECTVEGTSNPNLYWYRQAAGRGLQLLFYSVGIGQISSEVPQNLSASRPQDRQFILSSKKLLLSDSGFYLCAWSVQRTVNQPQHFGDGTRLSIL.

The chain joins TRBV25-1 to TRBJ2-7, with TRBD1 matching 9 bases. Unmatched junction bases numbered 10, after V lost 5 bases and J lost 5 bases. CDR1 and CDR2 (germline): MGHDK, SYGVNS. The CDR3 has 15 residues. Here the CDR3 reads CASSLAGTGNHEQYF. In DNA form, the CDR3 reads TGTGCCAGCAGTCTAGCCGGGACAGGGAACCACGAGCAGTACTTC.

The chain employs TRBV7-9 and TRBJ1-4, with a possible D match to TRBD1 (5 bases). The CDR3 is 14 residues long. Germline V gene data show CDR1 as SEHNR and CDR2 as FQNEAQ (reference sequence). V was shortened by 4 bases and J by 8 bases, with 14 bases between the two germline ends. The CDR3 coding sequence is TGTGCCAGCAGCTCCCGGACAAATGAGGAAAAACTGTTTTTT. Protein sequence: CASSSRTNEEKLFF.

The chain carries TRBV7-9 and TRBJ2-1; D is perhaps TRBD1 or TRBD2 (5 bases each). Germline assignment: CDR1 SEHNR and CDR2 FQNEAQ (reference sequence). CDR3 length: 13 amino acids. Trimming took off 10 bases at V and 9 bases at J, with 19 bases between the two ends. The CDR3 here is CAILRDRRSEQFF. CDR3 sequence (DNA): TGTGCCATACTCAGGGACCGGAGGAGTGAGCAGTTCTTC.

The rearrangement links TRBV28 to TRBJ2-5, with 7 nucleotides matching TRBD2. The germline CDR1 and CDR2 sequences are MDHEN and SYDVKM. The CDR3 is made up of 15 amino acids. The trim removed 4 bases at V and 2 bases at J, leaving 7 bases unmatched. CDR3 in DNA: TGTGCCAGCAGTTATCTCGGAGCGGGACAAGAGACCCAGTACTTC. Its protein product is CASSYLGAGQETQYF.

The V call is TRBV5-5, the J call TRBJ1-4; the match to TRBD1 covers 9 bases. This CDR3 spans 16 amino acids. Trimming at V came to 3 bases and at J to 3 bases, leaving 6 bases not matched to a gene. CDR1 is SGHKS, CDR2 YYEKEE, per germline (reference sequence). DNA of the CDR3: TGTGCCAGCAGCTCAACAGGGGGCGCAGCTAATGAAAAACTGTTTTTT. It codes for CASSSTGGAANEKLFF. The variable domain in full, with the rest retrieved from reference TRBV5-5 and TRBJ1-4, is DAGVTQSPTHLIKTRGQQVTLRCSPISGHKSVSWYQQVLGQGPQFIFQYYEKEERGRGNFPDRFSARQFPNYSSELNVNALLLGDSALYLCASSSTGGAANEKLFFGSGTQLSVL.

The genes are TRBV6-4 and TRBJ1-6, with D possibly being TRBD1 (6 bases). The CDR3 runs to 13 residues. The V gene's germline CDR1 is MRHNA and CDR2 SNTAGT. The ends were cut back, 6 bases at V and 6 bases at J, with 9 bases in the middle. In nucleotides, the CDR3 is TGTGCCAGCAGCAGGACAGCTAATTCACCCCTCCACTTT. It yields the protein CASSRTANSPLHF.

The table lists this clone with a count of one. CDR3 residues: CASRPDRTRGYTF. The CDR3 DNA is TGTGCCAGCAGACCGGACAGGACGCGGGGCTACACCTTC. The chain carries TRBV28 and TRBJ1-2, with 7 bases aligning to TRBD1. CDR1 is MDHEN and CDR2 is SYDVKM in the germline V gene. Trimming cost V 6 bases and J 8 bases; bases outside gene matches: 9. This CDR3 has 13 residues.

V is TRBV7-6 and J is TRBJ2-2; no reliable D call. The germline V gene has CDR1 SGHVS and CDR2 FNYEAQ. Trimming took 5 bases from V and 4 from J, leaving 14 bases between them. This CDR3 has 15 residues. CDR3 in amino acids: CASSPTTVVTGELFF. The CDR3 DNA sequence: TGTGCCAGCAGCCCCACCACCGTGGTCACCGGGGAGCTGTTTTTT. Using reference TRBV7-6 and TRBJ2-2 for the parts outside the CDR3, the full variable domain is GAGVSQSPRYKVTKRGQDVALRCDPISGHVSLYWYRQALGQGPEFLTYFNYEAQQDKSGLPNDRFSAERPEGSISTLTIQRTEQRDSAMYRCASSPTTVVTGELFFGEGSRLTVL.

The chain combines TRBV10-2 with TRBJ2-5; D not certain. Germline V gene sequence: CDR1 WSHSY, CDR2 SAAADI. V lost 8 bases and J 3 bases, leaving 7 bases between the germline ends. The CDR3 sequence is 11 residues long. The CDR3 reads CASASKETQYF. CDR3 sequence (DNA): TGCGCCAGCGCTTCCAAAGAGACCCAGTACTTC.

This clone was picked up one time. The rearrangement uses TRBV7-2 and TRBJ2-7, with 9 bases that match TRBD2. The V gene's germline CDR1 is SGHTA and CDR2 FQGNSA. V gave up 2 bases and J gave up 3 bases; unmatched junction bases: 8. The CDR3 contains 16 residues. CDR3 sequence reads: CASSLLAGGPGYEQYF. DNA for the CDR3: TGTGCCAGCAGCTTACTGGCGGGAGGGCCCGGCTACGAGCAGTACTTC.

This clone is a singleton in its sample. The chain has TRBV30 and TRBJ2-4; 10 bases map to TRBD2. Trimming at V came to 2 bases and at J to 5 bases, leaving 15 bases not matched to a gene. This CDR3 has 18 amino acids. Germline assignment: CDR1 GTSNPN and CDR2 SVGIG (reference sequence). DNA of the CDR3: TGTGCCTGGAGTTATGGACTAGCGGAATTCTTTAGCCAAAACATTCAGTACTTC. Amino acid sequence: CAWSYGLAEFFSQNIQYF.

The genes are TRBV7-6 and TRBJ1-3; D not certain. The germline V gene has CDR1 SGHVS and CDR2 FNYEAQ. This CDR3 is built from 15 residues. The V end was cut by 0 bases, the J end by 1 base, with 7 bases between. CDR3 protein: CASSLADPSGNTIYF. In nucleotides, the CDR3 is TGTGCCAGCAGCTTAGCCGATCCGTCTGGAAACACCATATATTTT.

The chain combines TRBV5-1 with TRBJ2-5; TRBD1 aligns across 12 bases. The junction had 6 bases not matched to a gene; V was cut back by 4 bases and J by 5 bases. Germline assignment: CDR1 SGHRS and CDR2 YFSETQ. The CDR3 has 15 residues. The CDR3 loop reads CASSRGTGGRETQYF. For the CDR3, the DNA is TGCGCCAGCAGCAGGGGGACAGGGGGCAGGGAGACCCAGTACTTC.